The T cell receptor (beta chain) under discussion was sequenced for a study of T cells after yellow fever vaccination. Broader study findings: Most primary-vaccination clones recurred post-booster (around 97% CD4, around 88% CD8).

The CDR3 is 21 amino acids. CDR1 is MNHEY, CDR2 SVGEGT, per germline. V shed 5 bases, J shed 5 bases, and the junction held 17 bases outside the gene matches. This clonotype has more than one count but fewer than ten. Antigen unknown. Via MiXCR, TCRdb re-called the 5' RACE reads, giving one row per CDR3 protein. The data show hundreds of thousands of distinct CDR3 sequences, with 17% seen just once and 17% held by the top ten. This chain uses TRBV6-2 or TRBV6-3 with TRBJ2-2; 16 nucleotides line up with TRBD2. This sequence originates from a man in his late teens or twenties who received the YFV17D yellow fever vaccine. The specimen was PBMCs, collected 4 to 6 days after the first yellow fever vaccination. The CDR3 region is CASSTNHLGLAGGLGTGELFF. Here the CDR3 DNA reads TGTGCCAGCAGTACGAATCATCTGGGACTAGCGGGGGGGCTAGGTACCGGGGAGCTGTTTTTT.